The 9 T cell receptor beta chains below all came from one sample that was sequenced in a study of cytotoxic CD8 clonotypes in ibrutinib-treated CLL. Clones were sequenced by immunoSEQ multiplex PCR, and TCRdb holds only the in-frame ones, with some missing. Among over 250,000 clones listed, approximately 76% were seen once. The sample in question was PBMCs, obtained at disease progression, from a patient treated with ibrutinib. Receptors originate from a human donor with chronic lymphocytic leukemia.

In DNA form, the CDR3 reads TGTGCCAGCGGCCGAACCGGGGAGCTGTTTTTT. It is translated as CASGRTGELFF. The gene calls are TRBV6-5 and TRBJ2-2, with D uncertain. This CDR3 is 11 amino acids long. Germline values: CDR1 MNHEY, CDR2 SVGAGI. V was pared by 8 bases and J by 5 bases, with 6 bases between.

The chain couples TRBV19 to TRBJ2-3; possibly TRBD2 for D (7 bases). The germline V and J ends were trimmed by 3 bases and 6 bases, with 10 bases remaining between them. Germline assignment: CDR1 LNHDA and CDR2 SQIVND (reference sequence). The CDR3 runs to 13 residues. CDR3 sequence reads: CASSIAGADTQYF. The CDR3 nucleotides read TGTGCCAGTAGTATTGCGGGGGCGGATACGCAGTATTTT. The full variable domain, rest sourced from reference TRBV19 and TRBJ2-3, is DGGITQSPKYLFRKEGQNVTLSCEQNLNHDAMYWYRQDPGQGLRLIYYSQIVNDFQKGDIAEGYSVSREKKESFPLTVTSAQKNPTAFYLCASSIAGADTQYFGPGTRLTVL.

The gene calls are TRBV18 and TRBJ1-2, with D uncertain. This CDR3 spans 12 amino acids. Germline lookup yields CDR1 KGHSH and CDR2 LQKENI. With 3 bases removed from V and 1 base from J, the gap between germline ends came to 3 bases. CDR3 protein: CASSPDNYGYTF. The CDR3 DNA is TGTGCCAGCTCACCTGATAACTATGGCTACACCTTC.

This clone was detected only a few times. This rearrangement joins TRBV5-1 to TRBJ1-2; 9 nucleotides line up with TRBD1. Germline V gene lookup returns CDR1 SGHRS and CDR2 YFSETQ. This CDR3 contains 14 residues. Trimming cost V 3 bases and J 3 bases; bases outside gene matches: 3. The chain's CDR3 is CASSWRTGDYGYTF. CDR3 DNA: TGCGCCAGCAGCTGGCGGACAGGGGACTATGGCTACACCTTC.

This clone has just one count. V gene TRBV4-1 combines with J gene TRBJ2-7; D gene uncertain. Germline values: CDR1 MGHRA, CDR2 YSYEKL. The CDR3 runs 15 residues. V was cut by 5 bases and J by 0 bases, with 14 bases left in between. CDR3: CASSLEETYSYEQYF. Written as DNA, the CDR3 is TGCGCCAGCAGCTTAGAGGAGACTTACTCCTACGAGCAGTACTTC.

V usage is TRBV29-1 and J usage is TRBJ2-3; unclear D gene. V was clipped by 6 bases and J by 0 bases, with 4 bases between them. This CDR3 has 11 residues. From germline, CDR1 is SQVTM and CDR2 ANQGSEA. This CDR3 is CSVTSTDTQYF. CDR3 DNA: TGCAGCGTGACAAGCACAGATACGCAGTATTTT.

The chain is built from TRBV18 and TRBJ1-5; tentative D call: TRBD1 (6 bases). This CDR3 region has 13 residues. Per the germline V gene, CDR1 is KGHSH and CDR2 is LQKENI. Trimming shortened V by 6 bases and J by 6 bases, and 12 bases separated the two germline ends. CDR3 nucleotide sequence: TGTGCCAGCTCCCCCAGGGGAGCTCAGCCCCAGCATTTT. Translation gives CASSPRGAQPQHF.

The gene calls are TRBV5-4 and TRBJ2-1; 9 bases line up with TRBD2. Germline V gene lookup returns CDR1 SGHNT and CDR2 YYREEE (reference sequence). With V trimmed by 5 bases and J by 9 bases, 15 bases remained unmatched. CDR3 length: 16 residues. This CDR3 reads CASRNWGPAGGGEQFF. As DNA, the CDR3 is TGTGCCAGCAGAAATTGGGGTCCAGCGGGAGGAGGTGAGCAGTTCTTC.

The rearrangement uses TRBV6-5 and TRBJ2-1; 15 bases agree with TRBD2. The length of the CDR3 is 15 residues. Germline loops: CDR1 MNHEY, CDR2 SVGAGI. The V gene end was trimmed by 2 bases and the J gene end by 8 bases; junction bases not matched to a gene: 1. The CDR3 DNA reads as TGTGCCAGCAGTTACGGACTAGCGGGGGGGCATGAGCAGTTCTTC. Translation: CASSYGLAGGHEQFF.